Below are 24 T cell receptor beta chains sequenced from a single sample in a study of blood T cell repertoires in COVID-19. Assay: immunoSEQ multiplex PCR; the TCRdb copy retains only in-frame clones and omits some. Of about 300,000 clones listed, about 91% are singletons. Sequencing was carried out using peripheral blood. The receptors shown here come from a woman in her 30s who had recovered from COVID-19.

V is TRBV27 and J is TRBJ2-7, with 12 bases aligning to TRBD1. V lost 7 bases and J lost 8; bases outside the gene matches: 15. The CDR3 contains 16 residues. The germline CDR1 and CDR2 sequences are MNHEY and SMNVEV (reference sequence). CDR3 coding DNA: TGTGCCAGCACATCCCATTCCGGGACAGGGGGCGAGAAGCAGTACTTC. Translating gives CASTSHSGTGGEKQYF.

The chain uses TRBV15 and TRBJ1-2; 10 bases fit TRBD1. V was pared by 3 bases and J by 4 bases, with 5 bases of the junction left unmatched. Germline V gene data show CDR1 as LNHNV and CDR2 as YYDKDF (reference sequence). The CDR3 runs 15 residues. The CDR3 sequence is CATSSPGQGFYGYTF. The DNA for the CDR3 is TGTGCCACCAGCAGTCCGGGACAGGGGTTCTATGGCTACACCTTC.

The chain uses TRBV3-1 (or the pseudogene TRBV3-2) and TRBJ1-1, with D tentatively TRBD1 (5 bases). CDR1 LGHDT and CDR2 YNNKEL come from the germline V gene (reference sequence). Trimming took 4 bases from V and 1 from J, leaving 10 bases between them. The CDR3 has 14 residues. The CDR3, as DNA: TGTGCCAGCAGCCCATTCCAGGGGAACACTGAAGCTTTCTTT. It translates to CASSPFQGNTEAFF.

This clone was detected only once. CDR3 in amino acids: CASSSGLAGNRQETQYF. In DNA form, the CDR3 reads TGTGCCAGTAGTTCCGGGCTAGCGGGGAACCGCCAAGAGACCCAGTACTTC. This rearrangement joins TRBV19 to TRBJ2-5, with 9 bases identical to TRBD2. This CDR3 spans 17 amino acids. V shed 5 bases, J shed 1 base, and the junction held 11 bases outside the gene matches. Germline CDR1 and CDR2: LNHDA and SQIVND (reference sequence).

CDR3: CSVGDRSSGANVLTF. DNA of the CDR3: TGCAGCGTTGGGGACAGGAGCTCTGGGGCCAACGTCCTGACTTTC. The rearrangement joins TRBV29-1 to TRBJ2-6; TRBD1 agrees at 8 bases. CDR1 and CDR2 from the germline V gene are SQVTM and ANQGSEA. V lost 4 bases and J lost 0; bases outside the gene matches: 2. The CDR3 consists of 15 residues.

This clone was recorded once. The chain has TRBV7-2 and TRBJ1-2, with 8 bases identical to TRBD1. Losses at the gene ends were 5 bases for V and 8 bases for J; bases not matched to a gene: 4. The CDR3 has 12 amino acids. In germline, CDR1 is SGHTA, CDR2 FQGNSA. CDR3 in DNA: TGTGCCAGCAGCACAGGGGGGGGAGGCTACACCTTC. It is translated as CASSTGGGGYTF.

Notes on this clone: Relative to the germline gene, one junction end is altered; a read error may explain this. The chain combines TRBV30 with TRBJ2-3; 7 nucleotides agree with TRBD1. The germline gives CDR1 GTSNPN, CDR2 SVGIG (reference sequence). There are 14 residues in the CDR3. CDR3 nucleotides: TGTGCCTGGGCCACAGGGGTGTCCACACATACGCAGTATTTT. It specifies CAWATGVSTHTQYF.

The chain joins TRBV18 to TRBJ1-5; a possible D gene is TRBD1 (6 bases). CDR1 and CDR2 (germline): KGHSH, LQKENI. Trimming left V 1 base short and J 4 bases short, with 8 bases between. The CDR3 covers 14 residues. The CDR3 spells CASSPQGGNQPQHF. CDR3 coding DNA: TGTGCCAGCTCACCACAAGGGGGAAATCAGCCCCAGCATTTT.

The CDR3 DNA reads TGTGCCAGCTCACCCCTGACAGATCTGAACACTGAAGCTTTCTTT. Amino acid sequence: CASSPLTDLNTEAFF. The J gene is TRBJ1-1, the V gene TRBV18; a weak D match, TRBD1 (5 bases). Germline V CDR1 and CDR2: KGHSH, LQKENI. This CDR3 comprises 15 residues. V shed 3 bases and J shed 0 bases, with 11 bases lying between them. Looking up the rest from reference TRBV18 and TRBJ1-1 gives the full variable domain: NAGVMQNPRHLVRRRGQEARLRCSPMKGHSHVYWYRQLPEEGLKFMVYLQKENIIDESGMPKERFSAEFPKEGPSILRIQQVVRGDSAAYFCASSPLTDLNTEAFFGQGTRLTVV.

The chain links TRBV30 to TRBJ2-7; D possibly corresponds to TRBD1 (6 bases). The CDR3 contains 15 residues. Per germline, CDR1 GTSNPN and CDR2 SVGIG (reference sequence). V lost 3 bases and J lost 1, with 16 bases in between. In DNA, the CDR3 is TGTGCCTGGAGCCCCCCCCCACAGGGATCCTACGAGCAGTACTTC. It codes for CAWSPPPQGSYEQYF.

This chain links TRBV7-3 with TRBJ2-2; TRBD1 matches at 9 bases. The CDR3 is 15 amino acids. CDR1 is SGHTA, CDR2 FQGTGA, per germline. J gave up 1 base and V 5 bases, and 2 bases lay outside the gene matches. The CDR3 DNA reads TGTGCCAGCAGCCGGGACAGGGTGAACACCGGGGAGCTGTTTTTT. Its translation is CASSRDRVNTGELFF.

The chain links TRBV27 to TRBJ2-4, with D perhaps TRBD2 (5 bases). The length of the CDR3 is 14 residues. Per germline, CDR1 MNHEY and CDR2 SMNVEV (reference sequence). With 1 base removed from V and 8 bases from J, the gap between germline ends came to 12 bases. For the CDR3, the DNA is TGTGCCAGCAGTTTATTGCCGGGGTTGGACATTCAGTACTTC. Translating gives CASSLLPGLDIQYF.

This chain uses TRBV4-1 with TRBJ1-6, with D tentatively TRBD1 (6 bases). This CDR3 is built from 15 residues. V lost 0 bases, J lost 10 bases, and 13 bases lay in between. Per the germline V gene, CDR1 is MGHRA and CDR2 is YSYEKL. DNA of the CDR3: TGCGCCAGCAGCCAAGATTCTGGGGGCGGCTCACCCCTCCACTTT. This sequence encodes CASSQDSGGGSPLHF.

The chain joins TRBV7-2 to TRBJ2-3, with D maybe TRBD2 (6 bases). Trimming took 1 base from V and 4 from J, leaving 12 bases between them. CDR3 length equals 15 residues. Per the germline V gene, CDR1 is SGHTA and CDR2 is FQGNSA. The CDR3 DNA is TGTGCCAGCAGCTTAGTCCGGGGGTGGGCAGATACGCAGTATTTT. The encoded protein is CASSLVRGWADTQYF.

V gene TRBV20-1 combines with J gene TRBJ2-3, with D maybe TRBD2 (5 bases). Germline assignment: CDR1 DFQATT and CDR2 SNEGSKA (reference sequence). The CDR3 runs to 9 residues. The V end lost 5 bases, the J end lost 12 bases, and 9 bases lay between the germline ends. In DNA, the CDR3 is TGCAGTGCTCTGGGAGTTCAGTATTTT. This encodes CSALGVQYF.

This clone has just one count. The V call is TRBV19, the J call TRBJ1-5; possibly TRBD1 for D (5 bases). The CDR3 is 14 amino acids. The germline V gene encodes CDR1 LNHDA and CDR2 SQIVND (reference sequence). Trimming removed 11 bases at V and 4 bases at J, with 18 bases between. The DNA for the CDR3 is TGTGCCTCTCGTCGAGATTCAGGGAATCAGCCCCAGCATTTT. Encoded protein: CASRRDSGNQPQHF.

V usage is TRBV9 and J usage is TRBJ2-5; tentatively, D is TRBD2 (5 bases). This CDR3 is 16 amino acids long. Germline loops: CDR1 SGDLS, CDR2 YYNGEE. V was trimmed by 1 base and J by 4 bases, leaving 17 bases between them. CDR3 bases: TGTGCCAGCAGCGTATCTATAGGCAGTGAGGGAGAGACCCAGTACTTC. Translated, it gives CASSVSIGSEGETQYF.

The V and J genes are TRBV18 and TRBJ1-6, with 8 bases fitting TRBD1. The junction had 3 bases not matched to a gene; V was cut back by 6 bases and J by 5 bases. Germline V gene sequence: CDR1 KGHSH, CDR2 LQKENI. The CDR3 has 14 amino acids. CDR3 loop: CASSPTGDNSPLHF. As DNA, the CDR3 is TGTGCCAGCTCTCCGACAGGGGATAATTCACCCCTCCACTTT.

This clone was found once. The V call is TRBV6-5, the J call TRBJ1-3, with D tentatively TRBD1 (6 bases). Trimming pared 6 bases from V and 2 bases from J, leaving 11 bases between. CDR3 length: 14 residues. CDR1 and CDR2 from the germline V gene are MNHEY and SVGAGI. The CDR3, as DNA: TGTGCCAGCAGATCGGGACACGCTGGAAACACCATATATTTT. Its translation is CASRSGHAGNTIYF.

This clone was recorded once. This chain links TRBV6-5 with TRBJ1-3, with no clear D. Germline loops: CDR1 MNHEY, CDR2 SVGAGI. V shed 2 bases and J shed 4 bases, with 6 bases lying between them. This CDR3 has 13 residues. DNA of the CDR3: TGTGCCAGCAGTTACGAGTCCGGAAACACCATATATTTT. Translating gives CASSYESGNTIYF.

J is TRBJ1-6 and V is TRBV2, with D possibly being TRBD1 (5 bases). The CDR3 covers 15 residues. Per germline, CDR1 SNHLY and CDR2 FYNNEI. V shed 6 bases and J shed 7 bases, with 16 bases lying between them. CDR3 sequence: CASSRTDSRNSPLHF. The DNA for the CDR3 is TGTGCCAGCAGCCGCACCGACAGTAGGAATTCACCCCTCCACTTT. Full variable domain (outside the CDR3, taken from reference TRBV2 and TRBJ1-6): EPEVTQTPSHQVTQMGQEVILRCVPISNHLYFYWYRQILGQKVEFLVSFYNNEISEKSEIFDDQFSVERPDGSNFTLKIRSTKLEDSAMYFCASSRTDSRNSPLHFGNGTRLTVT.

This chain uses TRBV7-2 with TRBJ1-6; maybe TRBD1 (5 bases). Germline V gene sequence: CDR1 SGHTA, CDR2 FQGNSA. Trimming stripped 5 bases from V and 0 bases from J, with 17 bases between. CDR3 length: 18 amino acids. The CDR3 spells CASSPRGVRSSYNSPLHF. The CDR3 region has the DNA TGTGCCAGCAGCCCCCGGGGGGTCAGGAGCTCCTATAATTCACCCCTCCACTTT.

The rearrangement uses TRBV5-1 and TRBJ2-7; TRBD1 matches at 7 bases. Germline values: CDR1 SGHRS, CDR2 YFSETQ. The V segment lost 4 bases and the J segment 0 bases; nucleotides outside the gene matches: 10. The CDR3 loop spans 16 amino acids. CDR3 loop: CASSPGTAALSYEQYF. DNA for the CDR3: TGCGCCAGCAGCCCCGGGACAGCAGCCCTCTCCTACGAGCAGTACTTC.

This clone has only one observation. The CDR3 reads CASSQIAGGLGEQFF. The CDR3 coding sequence is TGTGCCAGCAGTCAAATAGCGGGGGGGCTAGGAGAGCAGTTCTTC. The chain couples TRBV6-5 to TRBJ2-1; TRBD2 matches 11 bases. Germline V gene sequence: CDR1 MNHEY, CDR2 SVGAGI. There are 15 residues in the CDR3. Trimming removed 5 bases from V and 10 bases from J; junction bases left unmatched: 10.